These 5 T cell receptor beta chains were sequenced from one sample in a study of human T cells and chemical hapten exposure. Time point reported: patch test 3, about 24 weeks after DPC sensitization. Treatment in this sample: therapeutic diphenylcyclopropenone sensitization with weekly scalp DPC. TCRdb passed the RACE reads through MiXCR, listing each CDR3 protein once. The sample records about 97,000 distinct CDR3 sequences, 25% to 35% being singletons. The specimen was whole blood, collected in connection with sensitization to the hapten diphenylcyclopropenone (DPC). The receptor source for this set is a man between 35 and 55 years old with alopecia areata. Some clones in this sample may be carry-over from other donors' samples.

A note on this clonotype: The germline gene is not matched at one end of the junction; a read error may be the cause. The chain has TRBV20-1 and TRBJ2-5; 12 positions agree with TRBD2. The CDR3 consists of 11 residues. The germline V gene encodes CDR1 DFQATT and CDR2 SNEGSKA (reference sequence). The CDR3 spells CSALAGGPTDF. In DNA form, the CDR3 reads TGCAGTGCCCTAGCGGGAGGGCCCACAGACTTC.

The chain employs TRBV6-5 and TRBJ1-1; D remains ambiguous. V dropped 2 bases and J dropped 0 bases, with 13 bases sitting between them. The CDR3 length is 16 residues. Looked up from germline, CDR1 is MNHEY and CDR2 is SVGAGI. CDR3 sequence reads: CASSYEVASMNTEAFF. CDR3 nucleotide sequence: TGTGCCAGCAGTTACGAAGTAGCCTCCATGAACACTGAAGCTTTCTTT.

The chain recombines TRBV9 with TRBJ2-2, with 7 bases matching TRBD2. Per germline, CDR1 SGDLS and CDR2 YYNGEE. The CDR3 loop spans 15 amino acids. Trimming cost V 4 bases and J 4 bases; bases outside gene matches: 7. The CDR3 here is CASSFAGAVTGELFF. The CDR3 DNA follows: TGTGCCAGCAGCTTCGCGGGAGCGGTCACCGGGGAGCTGTTTTTT.

This clonotype was observed a few times. The chain employs TRBV7-9 and TRBJ2-2, with TRBD1 matching over 12 bases. This CDR3 has 19 amino acids. The germline gives CDR1 SEHNR, CDR2 FQNEAQ (reference sequence). The V and J ends lost 4 bases and 5 bases, in that order; junction bases with no gene match: 14. This chain's CDR3 is CASSWEPGQGASGTGELFF. The CDR3 region has the DNA TGTGCCAGCAGCTGGGAGCCGGGACAGGGGGCGTCGGGGACCGGGGAGCTGTTTTTT.

This clonotype was seen a handful of times. The rearrangement joins TRBV20-1 to TRBJ2-1, with TRBD2 identical over 11 bases. The ends lost 4 bases at V and 7 bases at J; junction bases unmatched: 9. Germline-derived CDR1 and CDR2 are DFQATT and SNEGSKA (reference sequence). CDR3 length equals 15 residues. CDR3 in amino acids: CSATTLAGDGNEQFF. The DNA for the CDR3 is TGCAGTGCTACCACACTAGCGGGAGACGGGAATGAGCAGTTCTTC.